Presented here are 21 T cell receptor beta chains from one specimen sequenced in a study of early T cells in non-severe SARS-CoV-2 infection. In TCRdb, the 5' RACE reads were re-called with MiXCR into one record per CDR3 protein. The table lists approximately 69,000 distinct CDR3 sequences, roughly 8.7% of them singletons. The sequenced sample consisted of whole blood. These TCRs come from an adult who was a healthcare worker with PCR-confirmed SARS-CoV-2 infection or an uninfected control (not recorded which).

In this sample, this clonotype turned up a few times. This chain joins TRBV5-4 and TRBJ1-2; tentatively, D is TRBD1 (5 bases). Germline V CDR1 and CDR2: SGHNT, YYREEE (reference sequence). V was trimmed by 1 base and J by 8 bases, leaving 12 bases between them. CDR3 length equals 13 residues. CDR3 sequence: CASSLLRDGGYTF. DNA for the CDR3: TGTGCCAGCAGCTTGCTCCGGGACGGCGGCTACACCTTC.

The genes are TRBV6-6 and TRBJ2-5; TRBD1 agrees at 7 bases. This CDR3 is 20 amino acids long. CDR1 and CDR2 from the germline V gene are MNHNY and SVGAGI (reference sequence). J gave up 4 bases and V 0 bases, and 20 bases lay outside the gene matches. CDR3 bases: TGTGCCAGCAGTTACTCAGAGACCAAGACGAGACTTTACAGGGGAGAGACCCAGTACTTC. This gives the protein CASSYSETKTRLYRGETQYF.

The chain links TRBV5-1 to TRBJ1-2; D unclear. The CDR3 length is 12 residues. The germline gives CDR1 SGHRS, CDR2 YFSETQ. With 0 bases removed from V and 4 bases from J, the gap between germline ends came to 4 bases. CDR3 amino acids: CASSLEGYGYTF. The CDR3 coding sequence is TGCGCCAGCAGCTTGGAAGGCTATGGCTACACCTTC.

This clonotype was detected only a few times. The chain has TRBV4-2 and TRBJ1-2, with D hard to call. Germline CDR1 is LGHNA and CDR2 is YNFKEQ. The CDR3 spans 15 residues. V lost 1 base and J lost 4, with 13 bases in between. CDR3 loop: CASSQVRTDVYGYTF. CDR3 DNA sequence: TGTGCCAGCAGCCAAGTTAGGACGGACGTCTATGGCTACACCTTC.

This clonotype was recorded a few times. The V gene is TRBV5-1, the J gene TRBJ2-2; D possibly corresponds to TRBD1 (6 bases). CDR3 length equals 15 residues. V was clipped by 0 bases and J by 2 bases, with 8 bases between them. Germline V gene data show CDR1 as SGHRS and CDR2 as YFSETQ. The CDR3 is CASSLAGTNTGELFF. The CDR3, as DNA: TGCGCCAGCAGCTTGGCCGGGACAAACACCGGGGAGCTGTTTTTT.

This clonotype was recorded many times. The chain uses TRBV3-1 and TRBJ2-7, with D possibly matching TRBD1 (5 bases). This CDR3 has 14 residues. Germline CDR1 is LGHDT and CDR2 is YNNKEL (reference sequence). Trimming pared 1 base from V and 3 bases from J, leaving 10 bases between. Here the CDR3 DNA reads TGTGCCAGCAGCCAAGTTTCAGGGAACTACGAGCAGTACTTC. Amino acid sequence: CASSQVSGNYEQYF.

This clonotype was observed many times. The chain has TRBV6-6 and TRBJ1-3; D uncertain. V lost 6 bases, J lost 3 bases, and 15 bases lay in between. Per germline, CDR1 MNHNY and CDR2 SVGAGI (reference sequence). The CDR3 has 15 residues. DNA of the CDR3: TGTGCCAGCAGCCTCGGTTCTTTAGGTGGAAACACCATATATTTT. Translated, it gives CASSLGSLGGNTIYF.

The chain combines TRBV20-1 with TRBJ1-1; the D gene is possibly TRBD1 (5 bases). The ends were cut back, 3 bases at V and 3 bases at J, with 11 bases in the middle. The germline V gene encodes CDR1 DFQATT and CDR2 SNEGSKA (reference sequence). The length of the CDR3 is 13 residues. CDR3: CSARGAGYTEAFF. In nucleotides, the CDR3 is TGCAGTGCTAGGGGAGCAGGGTACACTGAAGCTTTCTTT.

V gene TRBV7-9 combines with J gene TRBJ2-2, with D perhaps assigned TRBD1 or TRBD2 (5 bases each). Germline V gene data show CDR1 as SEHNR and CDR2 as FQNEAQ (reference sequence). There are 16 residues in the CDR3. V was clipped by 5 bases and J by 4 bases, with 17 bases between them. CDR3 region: CASSREGRQPTGELFF. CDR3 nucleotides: TGTGCCAGCAGCCGAGAGGGAAGACAGCCCACCGGGGAGCTGTTTTTT.

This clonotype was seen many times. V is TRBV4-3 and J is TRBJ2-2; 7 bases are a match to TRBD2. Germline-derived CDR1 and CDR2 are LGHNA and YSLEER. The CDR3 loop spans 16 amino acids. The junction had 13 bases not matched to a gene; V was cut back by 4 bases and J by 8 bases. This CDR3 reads CASSLRLAHLLGELFF. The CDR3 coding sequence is TGCGCCAGCAGCCTTCGACTAGCCCACCTCTTAGGGGAGCTGTTTTTT.

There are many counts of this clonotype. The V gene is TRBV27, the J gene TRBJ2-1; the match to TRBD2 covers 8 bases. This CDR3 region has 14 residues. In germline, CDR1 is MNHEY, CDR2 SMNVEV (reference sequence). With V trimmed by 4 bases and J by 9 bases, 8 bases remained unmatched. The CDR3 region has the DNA TGTGCCAGCAGTTCGGCGGGGGGATCTTCTGAGCAGTTCTTC. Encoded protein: CASSSAGGSSEQFF.

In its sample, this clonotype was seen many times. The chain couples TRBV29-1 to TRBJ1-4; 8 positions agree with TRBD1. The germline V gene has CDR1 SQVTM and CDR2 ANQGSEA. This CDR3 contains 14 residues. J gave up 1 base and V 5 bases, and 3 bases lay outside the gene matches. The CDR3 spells CSVTDRGTNEKLFF. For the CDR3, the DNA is TGCAGCGTTACTGACAGGGGAACTAATGAAAAACTGTTTTTT.

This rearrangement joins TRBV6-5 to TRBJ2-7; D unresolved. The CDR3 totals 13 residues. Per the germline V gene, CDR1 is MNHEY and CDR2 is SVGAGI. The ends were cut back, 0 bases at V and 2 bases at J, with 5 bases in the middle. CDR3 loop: CASSYSRTYEQYF. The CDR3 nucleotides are TGTGCCAGCAGTTACTCACGTACCTACGAGCAGTACTTC.

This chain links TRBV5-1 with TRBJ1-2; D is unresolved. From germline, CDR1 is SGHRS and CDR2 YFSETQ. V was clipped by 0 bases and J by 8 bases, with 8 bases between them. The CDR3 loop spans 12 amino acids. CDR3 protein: CASSLDDDGYTF. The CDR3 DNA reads TGCGCCAGCAGCTTGGACGATGACGGCTACACCTTC. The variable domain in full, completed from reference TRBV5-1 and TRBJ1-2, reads KAGVTQTPRYLIKTRGQQVTLSCSPISGHRSVSWYQQTPGQGLQFLFEYFSETQRNKGNFPGRFSGRQFSNSRSEMNVSTLELGDSALYLCASSLDDDGYTFGSGTRLTVV.

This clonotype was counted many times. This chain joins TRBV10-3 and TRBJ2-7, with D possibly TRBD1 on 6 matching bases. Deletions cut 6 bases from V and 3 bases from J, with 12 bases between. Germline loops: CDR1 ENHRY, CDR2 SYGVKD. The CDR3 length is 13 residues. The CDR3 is CAIRKMDSYEQYF. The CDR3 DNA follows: TGTGCCATCAGGAAGATGGACAGCTACGAGCAGTACTTC.

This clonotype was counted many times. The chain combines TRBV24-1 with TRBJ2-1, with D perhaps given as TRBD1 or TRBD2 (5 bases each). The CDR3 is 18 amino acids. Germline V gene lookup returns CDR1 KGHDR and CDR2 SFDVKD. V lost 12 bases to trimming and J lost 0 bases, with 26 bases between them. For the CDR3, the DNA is TGTGCCCCCCTCCCCATGGGGACGGCTTTTTTCTCCTACAATGAGCAGTTCTTC. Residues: CAPLPMGTAFFSYNEQFF.

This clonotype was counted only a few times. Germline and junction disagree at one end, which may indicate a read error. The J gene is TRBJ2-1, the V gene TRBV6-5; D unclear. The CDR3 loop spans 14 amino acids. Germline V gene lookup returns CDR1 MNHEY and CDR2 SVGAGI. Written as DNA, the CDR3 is TGTGCCAGCAGTTACTCTGGCCGCTACACTGAGCAGTTCTTC. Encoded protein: CASSYSGRYTEQFF.

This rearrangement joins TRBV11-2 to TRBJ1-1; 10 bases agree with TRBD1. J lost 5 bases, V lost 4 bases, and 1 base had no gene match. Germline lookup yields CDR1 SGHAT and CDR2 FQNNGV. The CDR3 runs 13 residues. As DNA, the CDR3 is TGTGCCAGCAGCTGGGACAGGGGAACTGAAGCTTTCTTT. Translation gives CASSWDRGTEAFF.

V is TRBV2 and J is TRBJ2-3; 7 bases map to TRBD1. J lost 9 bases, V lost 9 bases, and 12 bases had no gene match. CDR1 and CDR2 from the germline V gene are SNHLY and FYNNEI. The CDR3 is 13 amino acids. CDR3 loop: CASVQGTVDTQYF. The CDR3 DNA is TGTGCCAGTGTACAGGGGACGGTCGACACGCAGTATTTT.

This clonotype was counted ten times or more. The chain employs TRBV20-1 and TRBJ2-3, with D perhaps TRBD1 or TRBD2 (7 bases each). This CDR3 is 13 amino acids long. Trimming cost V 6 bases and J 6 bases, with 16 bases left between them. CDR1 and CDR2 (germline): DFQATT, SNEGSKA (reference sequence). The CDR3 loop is CSAEVQGGDTQYF. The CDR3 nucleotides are TGCAGTGCCGAAGTCCAGGGGGGGGATACGCAGTATTTT.

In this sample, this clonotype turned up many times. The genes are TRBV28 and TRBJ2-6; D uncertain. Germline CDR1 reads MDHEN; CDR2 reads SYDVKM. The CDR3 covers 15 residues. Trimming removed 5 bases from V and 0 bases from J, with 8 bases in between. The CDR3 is CASSGSYSGANVLTF. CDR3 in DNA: TGTGCCAGCAGTGGATCCTACTCTGGGGCCAACGTCCTGACTTTC. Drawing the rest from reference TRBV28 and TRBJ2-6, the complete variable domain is DVKVTQSSRYLVKRTGEKVFLECVQDMDHENMFWYRQDPGLGLRLIYFSYDVKMKEKGDIPEGYSVSREKKERFSLILESASTNQTSMYLCASSGSYSGANVLTFGAGSRLTVL.